This T cell receptor (beta chain) was recovered during a study of cytomegalovirus exposure and HLA in healthy donors. The PCR contained 60 Vbeta and 13 Jbeta primers. Produced via immunoSEQ multiplex PCR; TCRdb's table is partial and in-frame only. The sample lists about 150,000 clones; about 75% were seen once. The CDR3 spans 17 residues. Germline V gives CDR1 MNHGY, CDR2 SAAAGT. V shed 5 bases, J shed 2 bases, and the junction held 12 bases outside the gene matches. This clone was seen a few times. Its specificity is not known. Findings and caveats of the study: It was reported that the classifier diagnosed cytomegalovirus status with high specificity and sensitivity in both the original and validation cohorts. With later analysis, a missense DCLRE1C variant became linked to TCR beta V- and J-gene trimming. Upon later analysis, TCR association rates were observed to vary by HLA locus, being highest for DRB1 and lowest for HLA-C. Earlier analysis looked at TCR beta V segments, and most were productive about 90% or about 30% of the time.

This rearrangement joins TRBV6-8 to TRBJ2-3; 8 nucleotides match TRBD2. The material sequenced was PBMCs. The TCR was taken from a woman in her thirties or forties in good health and CMV-seronegative. The CDR3 nucleotides are TGTGCCAGCAGTCCTCCCGGGAGCGGGGGAGACACAGATACGCAGTATTTT. Amino acids: CASSPPGSGGDTDTQYF.